This TCR beta chain was sequenced in a study of blood T cell repertoires in COVID-19. Authors' methods: Estimation of nucleated cell counts relied on the amplification of reference gene primers. TCRdb's table, derived via immunoSEQ multiplex PCR, lists solely in-frame clones and lacks some. V and J calls and clone size are copied from that table; D and trimming were computed from the DNA. The sample holds over 200,000 clones, roughly nine tenths seen once. CDR3 length: 13 amino acids. In germline, CDR1 is MDHEN, CDR2 SYDVKM. The ends lost 10 bases at V and 6 bases at J; junction bases unmatched: 9. This TCR derives from a man aged 35 to 55 with active or convalescent COVID-19. Sequenced sample: peripheral blood. This chain joins TRBV28 and TRBJ1-1; 9 nucleotides agree with TRBD1. CDR3 amino acids: CATWSGQGPEAFF. CDR3 DNA: TGTGCCACTTGGTCCGGACAGGGGCCTGAAGCTTTCTTT.